This section outlines one TCR beta chain sequence together with its context. The target of this receptor is not known. No per-base quality is available; no much larger clone lies one base away. The data were taken from a study of blood T cell repertoires in COVID-19 (TCRdb year 2020). Study-wide context: Collaborator samples came from the United States, Italy and Spain and covered acute and convalescent phases of COVID-19. The prospective study material was composed of cDNA or gDNA derived from T cells, B-cell-depleted T cells, or PBMCs. The dataset comprised deeply sampled blood TCRbeta repertoires from subjects exposed to, actively infected with, or recovered from COVID-19. The repertoires were released in a freely available public database intended as a resource for research on the immune response to SARS-CoV-2. Samples came from the ongoing ImmuneRACE study (first 160 participants) plus 1,254 subjects from 6 global collaborators. The sample metadata nearly always contained a de-identified subject ID, COVID-19 status, age in years and sex. HLA class I and class II types, where available, came from metadata supplied by the sample provider rather than from assay-based typing. What the work shows at the level of the full study, not this receptor alone: How much clinical and demographic metadata was included differed by source and by participant, and the metadata was provided uncurated.

The immunoSEQ Assay, a bias-controlled multiplex PCR, was used to amplify TCRbeta CDR3 regions from genomic DNA. Processing in the source paper ran as follows. Nucleated cell counts per sample were estimated from amplification of reference gene primers within the assay. To quantify the absolute abundance of each unique TCRbeta CDR3 rearrangement, sequence reads were collapsed and filtered. For each sample, productive Simpson clonality was calculated as the square root of Simpson's diversity index over productive rearrangements. TCRdb carries this immuneACCESS record with in-frame sequences only. Its versions omit some clonotypes, under half of them owing to an unresolved V gene in the studies checked, with the rest unexplained. D and trimming were read from the DNA, whereas the V and J calls and clone size are those reported in that table. Here the sample has some 290,000 clones; roughly 86% occur a single time. The ten largest make up around 11% of the sample.

At one collaborating source in Seattle, patients were enrolled during active infection and were followed longitudinally through the course of disease. Whole blood was collected in K2EDTA tubes by collaborating institutions according to the institutions' own protocols. For TCRbeta analysis, collaborator samples were shipped as frozen whole blood, as isolated PBMCs, or as DNA extracted from either sample type. Sequenced sample: peripheral blood. The clonotype was recovered from a woman in her 30s with COVID-19, enrolled during active disease.

In nucleotide form, the sequence is TGTGCCAGCAGGCGCCTCTACGAGCAGTACTTC. This sequence encodes CASRRLYEQYF. The V and J segments used are TRBV28 and TRBJ2-7, with an unclear D gene assignment. Deletion took 6 bases off V and 3 bases off J, with a span of 6 bases between the germline ends. The CDR1 and CDR2 encoded by the germline V gene are MDHEN and SYDVKM. The CDR3 runs 11 residues from the cysteine to the phenylalanine. Here the CDR3 DNA is all that survives: 33 bases in frame from base 1.